This T cell receptor (beta chain) was identified in a study of T-cell reconstitution after alpha-beta-depleted transplantation in children (dated by TCRdb to the mid-2010s). As for the study more broadly: Using TCR repertoire profiling, the study followed T-cell immune reconstitution in a quantitative way in children after TCRalphabeta/CD19-depleted allogeneic hematopoietic cell transplantation.

The table lists this clonotype with many counts. The target of this receptor is not known. No base quality values were provided; no much bigger clone lies one nucleotide off. The library was made by PCR. These reads were obtained on an Illumina HiSeq 2500. TCR library preparation used molecular barcoding, with unique molecular identifiers applied to normalize quantification of the TCRbeta repertoire. The public sequencing data were trimmed at Q25 with fastp and processed into clonotypes with MiXCR by TCRdb, which kept only in-frame beta chains. Rows matching on CDR3 protein sequence are summarized as one entry with the most common DNA and genes. The sample has 200,000 to 250,000 distinct CDR3 sequences on record, 8.5% to 10% of them singletons. Of the sample, around 6% falls within the top ten clones. Trimming removed 8 bases from V and 9 bases from J; the gene matches leave 16 bases unexplained. The CDR3 measures 15 amino acids from cysteine to phenylalanine. Left in the record is the CDR3 DNA by itself, 45 bases read in frame from the first base. CDR1 and CDR2 were assigned from the germline V gene (reference sequence) as MNHNY and SVGAGI.

The chain was built from TRBV6-6 and TRBJ2-5; TRBD2 matches 9 bases in the middle. This sequence was found in a human donor who donated a stem cell graft to a child with acute lymphoblastic leukemia. The sample was PBMCs from the stem cell graft donor, taken from the stem cell graft. The CDR3 corresponds to CASLTSAAGGPAQYF. The DNA is as follows: TGTGCCAGCCTTACTTCCGCGGCGGGGGGGCCGGCCCAGTACTTC.